This T cell receptor beta chain is from a study of cytomegalovirus exposure and HLA in healthy donors. Findings and caveats of the study: V- and J-gene trimming in TCR beta was tied to a missense DCLRE1C variant by an analysis performed later. Later analysis suggested most CMV-associated TCR beta chains were HLA-restricted. TCR beta chains numbering more than 150 were designated cytomegalovirus-associated. Reports described diagnosis of cytomegalovirus status by the classifier as highly specific and sensitive.

PCR involved 60 Vbeta and 13 Jbeta primers. Produced via immunoSEQ multiplex PCR; TCRdb's table is partial and in-frame only. This table holds roughly 150,000 clones, more than 70% found once. With regard to this clone: Its specificity is not known. The conserved phenylalanine or tryptophan normally closing the CDR3 is absent here, so this likely arose from a read error.

This clonotype was obtained from a man younger than 35 in good health and CMV-seropositive. Sequenced sample: PBMCs.

The CDR3 DNA reads TGTGCCACCAGCAGGGGACAGGGGCTCAGCAATCAGCCCCAGCATTTG. Its translation is CATSRGQGLSNQPQHL. The V and J genes are TRBV15 and TRBJ1-5; 10 bases map to TRBD1. The germline V gene encodes CDR1 LNHNV and CDR2 YYDKDF (reference sequence). This CDR3 region has 16 residues. V lost 3 bases, J lost 1 base, and 3 bases stayed unmatched.